The 28 T cell receptor beta chains presented below share a single source sample, sequenced in a study of Ad26.COV2.S vaccination and SARS-CoV-2 variants. Treatment specified: 15 to 20 received Ad26.COV2.S at low or high dose, single or two shots; about 5 received placebo; per-sample allocation not given. At day 63 after the first vaccine or placebo injection, samples were drawn. Produced via immunoSEQ multiplex PCR; TCRdb's table is partial and in-frame only. The repertoire has a few hundred thousand clones, roughly 87% of them found once; the top ten carry approximately 4.3%. Sample: peripheral blood, taken in a trial of Ad26.COV2.S vaccine versus placebo. These receptors were collected from a person aged 18 to 65 who received the Ad26.COV2.S COVID-19 vaccine or a placebo.

This chain links TRBV7-2 with TRBJ2-1, with TRBD2 matching 9 bases. The germline CDR1 and CDR2 sequences are SGHTA and FQGNSA. CDR3 length: 15 residues. V shed 2 bases and J 6 bases; nucleotides not matched to a gene: 5. The DNA for the CDR3 is TGTGCCAGCAGCTTATTTAGCGGGAGTGCCAATGAGCAGTTCTTC. The encoded protein is CASSLFSGSANEQFF.

The chain links TRBV19 to TRBJ2-1; D is undetermined. Trimming removed 3 bases from V and 8 bases from J, with 8 bases in between. Germline values: CDR1 LNHDA, CDR2 SQIVND (reference sequence). This CDR3 region has 12 residues. In DNA form, the CDR3 reads TGTGCCAGTAGTATGCGCATCCATGAGCAGTTCTTC. Its protein is CASSMRIHEQFF.

V and J are TRBV7-2 and TRBJ2-1, with D possibly being TRBD1 (5 bases). The length of the CDR3 is 14 residues. V was clipped by 4 bases and J by 4 bases, with 11 bases between them. Germline loops: CDR1 SGHTA, CDR2 FQGNSA. The CDR3 protein is CASSSARVYNEQFF. Here the CDR3 DNA reads TGTGCCAGCAGCTCCGCCAGGGTGTACAATGAGCAGTTCTTC.

V gene TRBV2 combines with J gene TRBJ2-2, with 8 positions matching TRBD1. Germline CDR1 and CDR2: SNHLY and FYNNEI. The CDR3 loop spans 14 amino acids. The trim removed 8 bases at V and 5 bases at J, leaving 7 bases unmatched. The CDR3 spells CASGGTGVTGELFF. Written as DNA, the CDR3 is TGTGCCAGCGGGGGGACAGGAGTGACCGGGGAGCTGTTTTTT.

The chain recombines TRBV6-5 with TRBJ1-1; TRBD1 is a possible D gene (5 bases). Germline CDR1 MNHEY, CDR2 SVGAGI. CDR3 length: 13 residues. V was clipped by 7 bases and J by 3 bases, with 12 bases between them. The CDR3 DNA reads as TGTGCCAGCACGAGGCGAGGGGACACTGAAGCTTTCTTT. It codes for CASTRRGDTEAFF.

The V and J genes are TRBV18 and TRBJ2-5; D perhaps matches TRBD1 (5 bases). Trimming pared 6 bases from V and 2 bases from J, leaving 16 bases between. The germline CDR1 and CDR2 sequences are KGHSH and LQKENI. This CDR3 is built from 15 residues. The CDR3 DNA reads as TGTGCCAGCTCCCTCTCCCCAGGGCCACAAGAGACCCAGTACTTC. Protein: CASSLSPGPQETQYF.

In DNA, the CDR3 is TGTGCCTGGAGTCAGGACAGTTTTCGTAGCTCCTACGAGCAGTACTTC. Encoded protein: CAWSQDSFRSSYEQYF. The chain employs TRBV30 and TRBJ2-7; maybe TRBD1 (6 bases). The CDR3 contains 16 residues. V was clipped by 2 bases and J by 0 bases, with 17 bases between them. Per germline, CDR1 GTSNPN and CDR2 SVGIG (reference sequence).

The gene calls are TRBV28 and TRBJ2-2; D gene ambiguous. In germline, CDR1 is MDHEN, CDR2 SYDVKM. The CDR3 runs to 12 residues. Trimming pared 6 bases from V and 4 bases from J, leaving 6 bases between. CDR3 in amino acids: CASRSVTGELFF. The DNA for the CDR3 is TGTGCCAGCAGGTCAGTCACCGGGGAGCTGTTTTTT.

The chain uses TRBV15 and TRBJ2-1; a weak D match, TRBD1 (5 bases). This CDR3 is 14 amino acids long. Germline CDR1 LNHNV, CDR2 YYDKDF (reference sequence). V shed 1 base and J shed 9 bases, with 13 bases lying between them. CDR3 residues: CATSRVGAGAEQFF. DNA for the CDR3: TGTGCCACCAGCAGAGTAGGGGCAGGAGCTGAGCAGTTCTTC.

The chain employs TRBV9 and TRBJ2-1; 7 bases fit TRBD2. The trim removed 0 bases at V and 5 bases at J, leaving 5 bases unmatched. The germline gives CDR1 SGDLS, CDR2 YYNGEE. The CDR3 contains 15 residues. The CDR3 sequence is CASSVGRAGDNEQFF. DNA of the CDR3: TGTGCCAGCAGCGTAGGGAGGGCGGGGGACAATGAGCAGTTCTTC.

The chain uses TRBV6-6 and TRBJ2-3; 10 positions match TRBD2. J gave up 15 bases and V 5 bases, and 8 bases lay outside the gene matches. The germline CDR1 and CDR2 sequences are MNHNY and SVGAGI (reference sequence). CDR3 length equals 12 residues. The CDR3 loop is CASSPPGLATYF. The CDR3 nucleotides read TGTGCCAGCAGTCCGCCGGGACTAGCGACTTATTTT.

The chain carries TRBV21-1 and TRBJ2-1. TRBV21-1 is termed a pseudogene. The CDR3 is made up of 13 amino acids. CDR3 nucleotides: TGTGCCAGCAGTTGTCGACCCTACAATGAGCAGTTCTTC. It is translated as CASSCRPYNEQFF.

The chain recombines TRBV7-6 with TRBJ1-2; 9 nucleotides align to TRBD1. The CDR3 length is 15 residues. Germline loops: CDR1 SGHVS, CDR2 FNYEAQ. The ends lost 5 bases at V and 7 bases at J; junction bases unmatched: 11. This CDR3 is CASSPSRDRVSGYTF. The CDR3 DNA is TGTGCCAGCAGCCCTAGCCGGGACAGGGTCTCTGGCTACACCTTC.

The chain joins TRBV6-1 to TRBJ2-7; 7 bases align to TRBD2. The CDR3 is 14 amino acids. Trimming cost V 0 bases and J 2 bases; bases outside gene matches: 1. Germline CDR1 and CDR2: MNHNS and SASEGT. CDR3 residues: CASSEASGTYEQYF. The CDR3 region has the DNA TGTGCCAGCAGTGAAGCCAGCGGGACCTACGAGCAGTACTTC.

The chain couples TRBV5-5 to TRBJ2-7; D possibly uses TRBD1 or TRBD2 (5 bases each). Germline V CDR1 and CDR2: SGHKS, YYEKEE (reference sequence). The CDR3 covers 14 residues. Trimming took off 0 bases at V and 4 bases at J, with 11 bases between the two ends. CDR3 amino acids: CASSLGRDGYEQYF. Written as DNA, the CDR3 is TGTGCCAGCAGCTTGGGAAGGGACGGTTACGAGCAGTACTTC.

Here the CDR3 DNA reads TGCGCCAGCAGCCGTAAACCGGGACAGGGGATAGATACGCAGTATTTT. Residues: CASSRKPGQGIDTQYF. The genes are TRBV5-1 and TRBJ2-3; 10 bases are shared with TRBD1. Unmatched junction bases numbered 10, after V lost 4 bases and J lost 5 bases. This CDR3 has 16 residues. Germline-derived CDR1 and CDR2 are SGHRS and YFSETQ.

The V gene is TRBV28, the J gene TRBJ2-5; 7 nucleotides line up with TRBD2. CDR1 MDHEN and CDR2 SYDVKM come from the germline V gene. V lost 7 bases and J lost 3; bases outside the gene matches: 5. This CDR3 has 13 residues. The CDR3 DNA is TGTGCCAGCAACGGGGGGAGTGAAGAGACCCAGTACTTC. It translates to CASNGGSEETQYF.

The chain couples TRBV29-1 to TRBJ1-2, with D hard to call. The germline CDR1 and CDR2 sequences are SQVTM and ANQGSEA. V shed 6 bases and J shed 6 bases, with 11 bases lying between them. The CDR3 is 11 residues long. This chain's CDR3 is CSVPKRDGYTF. The CDR3 nucleotides read TGCAGCGTCCCGAAGAGGGATGGCTACACCTTC.

The chain is built from TRBV11-2 and TRBJ2-3; 8 nucleotides line up with TRBD1. Germline lookup yields CDR1 SGHAT and CDR2 FQNNGV. The CDR3 length is 17 residues. With 1 base clipped from V and 0 bases from J, the junction kept 6 bases outside the gene matches. The CDR3 region is CASSLVKRTGSTDTQYF. CDR3 in DNA: TGTGCCAGCAGCTTAGTAAAGAGGACAGGGAGCACAGATACGCAGTATTTT.

A single count supports this clone. The V call is TRBV2, the J call TRBJ2-5; 7 nucleotides line up with TRBD1. The CDR3 contains 14 residues. Germline values: CDR1 SNHLY, CDR2 FYNNEI. Germline trimming cut 4 bases from V and 4 bases from J; bases unmatched to any gene: 6. The CDR3, as DNA: TGTGCCAGCAGTGTAGAGGGGGCGGGAGAGACCCAGTACTTC. Translated, it gives CASSVEGAGETQYF.

This sequence joins TRBV24-1 and TRBJ2-3, with TRBD2 as a possible D gene (6 bases). V lost 3 bases and J lost 6, with 9 bases in between. Germline lookup yields CDR1 KGHDR and CDR2 SFDVKD. CDR3 size: 13 residues. CDR3 amino acids: CATSDGGRDTQYF. For the CDR3, the DNA is TGTGCCACCAGTGATGGGGGGAGGGATACGCAGTATTTT.

This clone appeared once. The V call is TRBV29-1, the J call TRBJ1-2; 7 positions match TRBD1. In germline, CDR1 is SQVTM, CDR2 ANQGSEA. This CDR3 comprises 13 residues. The junction had 4 bases not matched to a gene; V was cut back by 4 bases and J by 2 bases. Here the CDR3 reads CSVGQGLNYGYTF. CDR3 nucleotide sequence: TGCAGCGTTGGACAGGGCTTAAACTATGGCTACACCTTC.

The rearrangement uses TRBV28 and TRBJ2-4; possible D gene TRBD1, 5 bases. The germline V and J ends were trimmed by 10 bases and 6 bases, with 16 bases remaining between them. Germline V gene sequence: CDR1 MDHEN, CDR2 SYDVKM. The CDR3 runs to 13 residues. CDR3 in amino acids: CATSDRRLNIQYF. DNA of the CDR3: TGTGCCACGTCTGACAGAAGATTAAACATTCAGTACTTC.

This clone appeared a single time. The chain is built from TRBV7-8 and TRBJ2-5; 7 positions agree with TRBD1. The CDR3 has 14 amino acids. The germline gives CDR1 SGHVS, CDR2 FQNEAQ. V lost 2 bases to trimming and J lost 5 bases; unmatched junction nucleotides: 5. The CDR3 loop reads CASSLLQGPETQYF. CDR3 DNA sequence: TGTGCCAGCAGCTTATTACAGGGGCCGGAGACCCAGTACTTC. The full variable domain, completed using reference TRBV7-8 and TRBJ2-5, is GAGVSQSPRYKVAKRGQDVALRCDPISGHVSLFWYQQALGQGPEFLTYFQNEAQLDKSGLPSDRFFAERPEGSVSTLKIQRTQQEDSAVYLCASSLLQGPETQYFGPGTRLLVL.

In DNA, the CDR3 is TGCAGCGTATTACTAGCGGGAGGAGATACGCAGTATTTT. Translation: CSVLLAGGDTQYF. The chain links TRBV29-1 to TRBJ2-3, with TRBD2 matching 12 bases. Germline CDR1 is SQVTM and CDR2 is ANQGSEA. This CDR3 comprises 13 residues. V gave up 6 bases and J gave up 5 bases; unmatched junction bases: 3.

The chain is built from TRBV5-1 and TRBJ2-7; D could derive from TRBD1 or TRBD2 (5 bases each). The length of the CDR3 is 13 residues. Trimming took off 0 bases at V and 5 bases at J, with 9 bases between the two ends. Germline loops: CDR1 SGHRS, CDR2 YFSETQ. CDR3 nucleotides: TGCGCCAGCAGCTTGGCCGGGGCGAACGAGCAGTACTTC. Amino acids: CASSLAGANEQYF.

Only one count was recorded for this clone. V is TRBV30 and J is TRBJ1-1; a weak D match, TRBD1 (6 bases). Germline loops: CDR1 GTSNPN, CDR2 SVGIG (reference sequence). With 2 bases removed from V and 7 bases from J, the gap between germline ends came to 8 bases. The CDR3 contains 11 residues. The chain's CDR3 is CAWSQGGEAFF. The CDR3 bases are TGTGCCTGGAGTCAAGGGGGTGAAGCTTTCTTT.

The rearrangement joins TRBV9 to TRBJ2-7; D may be TRBD2 (7 bases). Germline V gene sequence: CDR1 SGDLS, CDR2 YYNGEE. V lost 4 bases to trimming and J lost 0 bases, with 17 bases between them. The CDR3 is 16 amino acids. CDR3 residues: CASSPVGGLSSYEQYF. The CDR3 DNA follows: TGTGCCAGCAGCCCGGTGGGGGGGCTCAGCTCCTACGAGCAGTACTTC. The whole variable domain, remainder taken from reference TRBV9 and TRBJ2-7, is DSGVTQTPKHLITATGQRVTLRCSPRSGDLSVYWYQQSLDQGLQFLIQYYNGEERAKGNILERFSAQQFPDLHSELNLSSLELGDSALYFCASSPVGGLSSYEQYFGPGTRLTVT.